This T cell receptor beta chain emerged from a study of tumor and adjacent non-tumor tissue in lung cancer. Study conclusions and caveats: Tumor repertoires had a smaller top 100 clone share than normal lung.

The template was RNA from unsorted bulk tissue. The normal lung tissue was taken more than 3 cm from the tumor edge. Three rounds of nested PCR, following a modified ARM-PCR protocol, produced the TCRbeta library. TCRdb reprocessed the multiplex PCR reads via MiXCR and lists one record per CDR3 protein. The repertoire holds some 80,000 distinct CDR3 sequences, with about 80% as singletons. A remark on this clonotype: Its target is not known. A read error may account for a junction end that differs from germline.

The CDR3 runs 13 residues. Germline loops: CDR1 SGHAT, CDR2 FQDESV (reference sequence). The sample was distant non-tumor lung tissue. This receptor was identified in an older man with non-small cell lung cancer. V gene TRBV11-1 combines with J gene TRBJ2-5; no firm D call. Here the CDR3 reads CAGSFFRWETQYF. The DNA for the CDR3 is TGTGCCGGCAGCTTTTTCAGGTGGGAGACCCAGTACTTC. The full variable domain, completed using reference TRBV11-1 and TRBJ2-5, is EAEVAQSPRYKITEKSQAVAFWCDPISGHATLYWYRQILGQGPELLVQFQDESVVDDSQLPKDRFSAERLKGVDSTLKIQPAELGDSAMYLCAGSFFRWETQYFGPGTRLLVL.